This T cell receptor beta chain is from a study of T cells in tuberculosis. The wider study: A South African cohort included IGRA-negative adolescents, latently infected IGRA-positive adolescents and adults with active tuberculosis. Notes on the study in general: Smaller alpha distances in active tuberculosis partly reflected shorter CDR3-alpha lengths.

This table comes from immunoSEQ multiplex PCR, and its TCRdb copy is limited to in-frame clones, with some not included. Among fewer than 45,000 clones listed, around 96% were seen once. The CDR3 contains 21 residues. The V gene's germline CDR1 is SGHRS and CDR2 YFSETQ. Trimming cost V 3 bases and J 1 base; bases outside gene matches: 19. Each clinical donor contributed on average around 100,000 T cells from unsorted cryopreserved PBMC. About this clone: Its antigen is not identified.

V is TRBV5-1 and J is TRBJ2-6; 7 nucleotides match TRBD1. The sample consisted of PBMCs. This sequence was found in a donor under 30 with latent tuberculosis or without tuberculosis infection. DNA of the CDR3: TGCGCCAGCAGCTACCAAGAACGCCGGGACAGACTTGATTCTGGGGCCAACGTCCTGACTTTC. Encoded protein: CASSYQERRDRLDSGANVLTF.